Listed below are T cell receptor beta chains from one sample, sequenced in a study of blood T cell repertoires in COVID-19. The data were produced by immunoSEQ multiplex PCR, yet TCRdb's version contains in-frame clones alone and is incomplete. The sample yields some 200,000 clones, 90% to 95% seen once. Sequenced: peripheral blood. These receptors were obtained from a man aged 30-40 years with acute or convalescent COVID-19. Each CDR3 is given with its conserved first and last residue. A D gene is named only where the DNA matches it firmly. Clone size is given for some rows only: seen once, a few or many times, or a class if the clone is expanded.

. | TRBJ2-3 | TRBD2 | TRBV3-1/TRBV3-2 | TGTGCCAGCAGCCCACAGATCGCGGGAGGGTATGGAGATACGCAGTATTTT | CASSPQIAGGYGDTQYF
. | TRBJ1-1 | . | TRBV7-8 | TGTGCCAGCAGCCTAAAAACAGGGATGAACACTGAAGCTTTCTTT | CASSLKTGMNTEAFF
. | TRBJ2-5 | TRBD2 | TRBV4-1 | TGCGCCAGCAGCCTCTCGGAACGGGGGGGCCAAGAGACCCAGTACTTC | CASSLSERGGQETQYF
. | TRBJ1-5 | . | TRBV4-1 | TGCGCCAGCAGCCAAGAAGGGGTGAGCAATCAGCCCCAGCATTTT | CASSQEGVSNQPQHF
. | TRBJ2-5 | . | TRBV5-8 | TGTGCCAGCAGCTGGCTTTCGGGGTTGGAAGAGACCCAGTACTTC | CASSWLSGLEETQYF
. | TRBJ1-1 | . | TRBV12-5 | TGTGCTAGTGGTTTGCTAAGGGAGGGTGCTTTCTTT | CASGLLREGAFF
. | TRBJ2-7 | TRBD2 | TRBV2 | TGTGCCAGCACAACAGCACGTAAGCGGGAGAAGCAGTACTTC | CASTTARKREKQYF
. | TRBJ1-2 | TRBD1 | TRBV30 | TGTGCCTGGAATTGGGGACAGATCCCCTATGGCTACACCTTC | CAWNWGQIPYGYTF
. | TRBJ2-1 | TRBD1 | TRBV6-5 | TGTGCCAGCAGCATCTTTGGACAGGGCAATGAGCAGTTCTTC | CASSIFGQGNEQFF
once | TRBJ2-7 | TRBD1 | TRBV7-3 | TGTGCCAGCAGCCCCACGGACAGGAACTACGAGCAGTACTTC | CASSPTDRNYEQYF
few | TRBJ1-3 | TRBD1 | TRBV11-2 | TGTGCCAGCAGCTTAACTGGGGCGCGAGACAGGGGGTCCGGAAACACCATATATTTT | CASSLTGARDRGSGNTIYF
. | TRBJ1-2 | TRBD1 | TRBV5-1 | TGCGCCAGCAGCTTGTTAACAGGGGACTATGGCTACACCTTC | CASSLLTGDYGYTF
. | TRBJ1-1 | TRBD1 | TRBV11-3 | TGTGCCAGCAGCCTGACAGGGTCCCTCTCCTCTGAAGCTTTCTTT | CASSLTGSLSSEAFF
once | TRBJ2-3 | . | TRBV30 | TGTGCCTGGGCCCCCGGCACAGATACGCAGTATTTT | CAWAPGTDTQYF
. | TRBJ2-3 | TRBD1 | TRBV9 | TGTGCCAGCAGCGTAGGAGGGACAGGCACAACAGATACGCAGTATTTT | CASSVGGTGTTDTQYF
. | TRBJ1-3 | . | TRBV3-1/TRBV3-2 | TGTGCCAGCAGCCATTATTACTCTGGAAACACCATATATTTT | CASSHYYSGNTIYF
. | TRBJ1-3 | . | TRBV9 | TGTGCCAGCAGCGCCGACACTCACTCTGGAAACACCATATATTTT | CASSADTHSGNTIYF
. | TRBJ2-7 | TRBD2 | TRBV11-2 | TGTGCCAGCAACACCGGGGGGAGGTCCTACGAGCAGTACTTC | CASNTGGRSYEQYF
. | TRBJ2-4 | TRBD2 | TRBV10-3 | TGTGCCATCAGGTTAGCGGGGGGGCTGCTATCTGTGCCTGACCTAGCCAAAAACATTCAGTACTTC | CAIRLAGGLLSVPDLAKNIQYF
. | TRBJ1-5 | . | TRBV15 | TGTGCCACCAGCAGAGACAGGGTCAATCAGCCCCAGCATTTT | CATSRDRVNQPQHF
. | TRBJ2-7 | TRBD1 | TRBV19 | TGTGCCAGTAGTTCCGGGACAGGGGTTTCCGTGCAGTACTTC | CASSSGTGVSVQYF
. | TRBJ1-6 | . | TRBV9 | TGTGCCAGCAGCTCCAACGAGGGTTCACCCCTCCACTTT | CASSSNEGSPLHF
. | TRBJ2-7 | . | TRBV7-9 | TGTGCCAGCAGCTTAGGCCAGGGAATCCACGAGCAGTACTTC | CASSLGQGIHEQYF
. | TRBJ2-5 | . | TRBV5-1 | TGCGCCAGCAGCCTTCAAGAGACCCAGTACTTC | CASSLQETQYF